This TCR beta chain was sequenced during a study of OX40 agonist ivuxolimab in advanced cancers. Looking at the study overall: Ivuxolimab, an antibody acting as an agonist of OX40 (CD134), was used to treat patients.

Data came from immunoSEQ multiplex PCR; TCRdb stores just in-frame clones and leaves some out. Seen here are about 80,000 clones, just over 90% observed once, and the top ten hold 4.5% to 5%. The CDR3 contains 15 residues. V was trimmed by 3 bases and J by 1 base, leaving 10 bases between them. From germline, CDR1 is SNHLY and CDR2 FYNNEI. This clone was observed once. Autoimmune disease history or systemic immunosuppression led to patient exclusion. The sample was CD4+ or CD8+ T cells sorted from blood, taken in a trial of the OX40 agonist ivuxolimab. The source of this sequence is an adult with an advanced solid tumor such as melanoma, head and neck, liver or kidney cancer. The chain employs TRBV2 and TRBJ1-3; a possible D gene is TRBD1 (5 bases). Here the CDR3 DNA reads TGTGCCAGCAGTGACCAGGGACCATCTGGAAACACCATATATTTT. It yields the protein CASSDQGPSGNTIYF. The full variable domain, its missing parts supplied by reference TRBV2 and TRBJ1-3, is EPEVTQTPSHQVTQMGQEVILRCVPISNHLYFYWYRQILGQKVEFLVSFYNNEISEKSEIFDDQFSVERPDGSNFTLKIRSTKLEDSAMYFCASSDQGPSGNTIYFGEGSWLTVV.